The 25 T cell receptor beta chains below come from one sample, sequenced in a study of blood T cell repertoires in COVID-19. TCRdb keeps only in-frame clones here, not all; method: immunoSEQ multiplex PCR. The profile shows 50,000 to 65,000 clones, 85% to 90% of them singletons. The specimen was peripheral blood. These receptors all stem from a man over 45 with active COVID-19.

This chain connects TRBV6-4 to TRBJ2-7; 8 bases fit TRBD2. Trimming at V came to 4 bases and at J to 4 bases, leaving 12 bases not matched to a gene. CDR1 and CDR2 from the germline V gene are MRHNA and SNTAGT. This CDR3 spans 16 amino acids. CDR3 DNA: TGTGCCAGCAGTGGAGGGTCCGGGAGGGCGCCATACGAGCAGTACTTC. Translating gives CASSGGSGRAPYEQYF.

The chain employs TRBV5-1 and TRBJ1-2; the match to TRBD1 covers 10 bases. The V gene end was trimmed by 1 base and the J gene end by 13 bases; junction bases not matched to a gene: 7. The CDR3 runs to 13 residues. Germline V gene sequence: CDR1 SGHRS, CDR2 YFSETQ. This CDR3 reads CASSLNGQGEFTF. The DNA for the CDR3 is TGCGCCAGCAGCTTGAACGGACAGGGGGAATTCACCTTC.

The chain's CDR3 is CASTASGGAENEQFF. The CDR3 coding sequence is TGTGCCAGCACTGCTAGCGGGGGGGCTGAGAATGAGCAGTTCTTC. The chain recombines TRBV3-1 (or the pseudogene TRBV3-2) with TRBJ2-1; 12 bases map to TRBD2. V lost 7 bases to trimming and J lost 7 bases; unmatched junction nucleotides: 8. The CDR3 covers 15 residues. Per germline, CDR1 LGHDT and CDR2 YNNKEL (reference sequence).

The rearrangement uses TRBV9 and TRBJ1-4; TRBD1 matches 8 bases. Trimming took 3 bases from V and 0 from J; bases not matched to a gene: 1. This CDR3 comprises 15 residues. CDR1 and CDR2 from the germline V gene are SGDLS and YYNGEE. CDR3 DNA sequence: TGTGCCAGCAGCGCGACAGGGGCAACTAATGAAAAACTGTTTTTT. Its translation: CASSATGATNEKLFF.

J is TRBJ2-1 and V is TRBV18; TRBD1 aligns across 8 bases. V gave up 3 bases and J gave up 0 bases; unmatched junction bases: 4. This CDR3 comprises 16 residues. CDR1 and CDR2 from the germline V gene are KGHSH and LQKENI. The CDR3 protein is CASSPGTGGSYNEQFF. CDR3 nucleotide sequence: TGTGCCAGCTCACCCGGGACAGGTGGCTCCTACAATGAGCAGTTCTTC.

The chain joins TRBV6-6 to TRBJ2-3; tentatively, D is TRBD2 (6 bases). The CDR3 covers 15 residues. Trimming stripped 2 bases from V and 0 bases from J, with 9 bases between. Germline loops: CDR1 MNHNY, CDR2 SVGAGI (reference sequence). This CDR3 reads CASSYGGTSTDTQYF. CDR3 coding DNA: TGTGCCAGCAGTTACGGCGGGACTAGCACAGATACGCAGTATTTT.

The chain carries TRBV5-4 and TRBJ2-1; maybe TRBD2 (6 bases). V was trimmed by 3 bases and J by 0 bases, leaving 13 bases between them. The CDR3 runs 16 residues. Germline lookup yields CDR1 SGHNT and CDR2 YYREEE (reference sequence). CDR3 residues: CASSSSGGNSYNEQFF. The CDR3, as DNA: TGTGCCAGCAGCTCCAGTGGGGGGAACTCCTACAATGAGCAGTTCTTC.

The chain carries TRBV4-1 and TRBJ2-2, with D possibly being TRBD2 (5 bases). The V gene's germline CDR1 is MGHRA and CDR2 YSYEKL. CDR3 length equals 13 residues. Between the trimmed V and J ends, which lost 2 bases and 6 bases, there was a span of 7 bases. The CDR3 loop reads CASSQQRAGELFF. The DNA for the CDR3 is TGCGCCAGCAGCCAACAGAGGGCCGGGGAGCTGTTTTTT.

This sequence joins TRBV13 and TRBJ2-3; 7 positions match TRBD2. Germline V gives CDR1 PRHDT, CDR2 FYEKMQ (reference sequence). The CDR3 totals 15 residues. The V and J ends lost 4 bases and 4 bases, in that order; junction bases with no gene match: 8. In nucleotides, the CDR3 is TGTGCCAGCAGCTCCGCGGGAGAAGGTGCAGATACGCAGTATTTT. Translation gives CASSSAGEGADTQYF.

The chain joins TRBV7-8 to TRBJ2-2; D may be TRBD2 (6 bases). The V and J ends lost 5 bases and 1 base respectively, with 17 bases between them. The germline V gene has CDR1 SGHVS and CDR2 FQNEAQ. The CDR3 sequence is 17 residues long. The CDR3: CASSPRAGRENTGELFF. CDR3 bases: TGTGCCAGCAGCCCGAGGGCGGGACGGGAGAACACCGGGGAGCTGTTTTTT.

The genes are TRBV19 and TRBJ2-3, with 8 bases matching TRBD1. The CDR3 length is 18 residues. From germline, CDR1 is LNHDA and CDR2 SQIVND (reference sequence). The V segment lost 1 base and the J segment 5 bases; nucleotides outside the gene matches: 14. The CDR3 sequence is CASSIVGIGRGLGDTQYF. CDR3 DNA: TGTGCCAGTAGTATAGTGGGGATCGGCAGGGGGCTGGGAGATACGCAGTATTTT.

The gene calls are TRBV7-3 and TRBJ1-3; D gene ambiguous. Germline-derived CDR1 and CDR2 are SGHTA and FQGTGA. This CDR3 spans 13 amino acids. V was pared by 4 bases and J by 2 bases, with 6 bases between. CDR3 in amino acids: CASSSRPGNTIYF. CDR3 nucleotide sequence: TGTGCCAGCAGCTCGCGTCCTGGAAACACCATATATTTT.

J is TRBJ1-2 and V is TRBV6-6; tentatively, D is TRBD1 (6 bases). The CDR3 is 12 residues long. Germline lookup yields CDR1 MNHNY and CDR2 SVGAGI (reference sequence). V lost 6 bases, J lost 8 bases, and 13 bases lay in between. The CDR3 DNA follows: TGTGCCAGCAGCAACACAGGGCAGGGCTACACCTTC. The encoded protein is CASSNTGQGYTF.

The chain carries TRBV28 and TRBJ2-2; D is unresolved. V dropped 5 bases and J dropped 5 bases, with 6 bases sitting between them. Germline V gene lookup returns CDR1 MDHEN and CDR2 SYDVKM. CDR3 size: 12 residues. In DNA, the CDR3 is TGTGCCAGCAGTCCTCCGACCGGGGAGCTGTTTTTT. Its protein is CASSPPTGELFF.

V gene TRBV24-1 combines with J gene TRBJ2-2; TRBD2 matches 7 bases. CDR3 length equals 13 residues. The germline CDR1 and CDR2 sequences are KGHDR and SFDVKD. The junction had 2 bases not matched to a gene; V was cut back by 4 bases and J by 7 bases. CDR3 loop: CATSDGGYGELFF. The DNA for the CDR3 is TGTGCCACCAGTGACGGGGGGTACGGGGAGCTGTTTTTT.

J is TRBJ2-7 and V is TRBV5-8; no clear D gene. This CDR3 is built from 13 residues. Germline V lookup: CDR1 SGHTS, CDR2 YDEGEE. V was clipped by 4 bases and J by 2 bases, with 10 bases between them. This chain's CDR3 is CASSPNTAYEQYF. CDR3 nucleotide sequence: TGTGCCAGCAGCCCGAACACCGCCTACGAGCAGTACTTC.

CDR3 amino acids: CASILTATGWHEQYF. The CDR3 DNA sequence: TGTGCCAGCATCCTTACGGCCACAGGGTGGCACGAGCAGTACTTC. The V call is TRBV7-9, the J call TRBJ2-7, with D maybe TRBD1 (6 bases). V was pared by 7 bases and J by 5 bases, with 21 bases between. Looked up from germline, CDR1 is SEHNR and CDR2 is FQNEAQ (reference sequence). The CDR3 runs to 15 residues.

This sequence joins TRBV5-1 and TRBJ2-1; tentative D call: TRBD2 (5 bases). The V gene's germline CDR1 is SGHRS and CDR2 YFSETQ. CDR3 size: 13 residues. Between the trimmed V and J ends, which lost 0 bases and 7 bases, there was a span of 8 bases. This CDR3 reads CASSLEGRNEQFF. CDR3 nucleotides: TGCGCCAGCAGCTTGGAAGGGAGAAATGAGCAGTTCTTC.

This sequence joins TRBV6-6 and TRBJ1-3, with 9 bases aligning to TRBD1. The CDR3 runs to 14 residues. The J segment lost 2 bases and the V segment lost 5 bases, leaving 1 base of the junction unmatched. Germline V gene lookup returns CDR1 MNHNY and CDR2 SVGAGI (reference sequence). CDR3 residues: CASSRQGAGNTIYF. For the CDR3, the DNA is TGTGCCAGCAGTAGACAGGGGGCTGGAAACACCATATATTTT.

J is TRBJ2-5 and V is TRBV4-1; 10 nucleotides match TRBD2. The germline gives CDR1 MGHRA, CDR2 YSYEKL. The junction had 14 bases not matched to a gene; V was cut back by 2 bases and J by 5 bases. The CDR3 covers 18 residues. As DNA, the CDR3 is TGCGCCAGCAGCCAAATGCTAGCGGGGGTTTTCCAGTGGGAGACCCAGTACTTC. Its protein product is CASSQMLAGVFQWETQYF.

This chain uses TRBV11-3 with TRBJ2-2; D gene ambiguous. The germline V and J ends were trimmed by 3 bases and 6 bases, with 8 bases remaining between them. The CDR3 consists of 13 residues. The V gene's germline CDR1 is SGHNT and CDR2 YENEEA. CDR3 sequence (DNA): TGTGCCAGCAGCTTCGTTCGGTCCGGGGAGCTGTTTTTT. As protein: CASSFVRSGELFF.

V usage is TRBV5-1 and J usage is TRBJ2-3, with 7 bases lining up with TRBD1. CDR3 size: 13 residues. The germline V gene encodes CDR1 SGHRS and CDR2 YFSETQ. V shed 0 bases and J 8 bases; nucleotides not matched to a gene: 3. CDR3 residues: CASSLEGAGTQYF. The CDR3 DNA follows: TGCGCCAGCAGCTTGGAGGGGGCGGGTACGCAGTATTTT. Full variable domain (missing parts from reference TRBV5-1 and TRBJ2-3): KAGVTQTPRYLIKTRGQQVTLSCSPISGHRSVSWYQQTPGQGLQFLFEYFSETQRNKGNFPGRFSGRQFSNSRSEMNVSTLELGDSALYLCASSLEGAGTQYFGPGTRLTVL.

In its sample, this clone was seen once. This chain connects TRBV7-9 to TRBJ2-1; D possibly corresponds to TRBD2 (6 bases). V lost 3 bases and J 0 bases, leaving 6 bases between the germline ends. The CDR3 consists of 14 residues. Germline loops: CDR1 SEHNR, CDR2 FQNEAQ (reference sequence). In nucleotides, the CDR3 is TGTGCCAGCAGCTTGACTAGCTCCTACAATGAGCAGTTCTTC. Translation gives CASSLTSSYNEQFF. Full variable domain (missing parts from reference TRBV7-9 and TRBJ2-1): DTGVSQNPRHKITKRGQNVTFRCDPISEHNRLYWYRQTLGQGPEFLTYFQNEAQLEKSRLLSDRFSAERPKGSFSTLEIQRTEQGDSAMYLCASSLTSSYNEQFFGPGTRLTVL.

The chain combines TRBV9 with TRBJ2-2; 7 bases map to TRBD2. CDR1 and CDR2 (germline): SGDLS, YYNGEE. The CDR3 has 16 residues. V lost 0 bases and J lost 7; bases outside the gene matches: 9. The chain's CDR3 is CASSVEGGRTGGELFF. The CDR3 region has the DNA TGTGCCAGCAGCGTAGAAGGCGGGAGAACGGGCGGGGAGCTGTTTTTT.

The V and J genes are TRBV5-6 and TRBJ2-5; D ambiguous. The CDR3 runs 15 residues. Per germline, CDR1 SGHDT and CDR2 YYEEEE. The V gene lost 0 bases and the J gene lost 2 bases, with 11 bases spanning the gap. The CDR3 region has the DNA TGTGCCAGCAGCTTGGACTTGAGTAGTCAAGAGACCCAGTACTTC. It specifies CASSLDLSSQETQYF.